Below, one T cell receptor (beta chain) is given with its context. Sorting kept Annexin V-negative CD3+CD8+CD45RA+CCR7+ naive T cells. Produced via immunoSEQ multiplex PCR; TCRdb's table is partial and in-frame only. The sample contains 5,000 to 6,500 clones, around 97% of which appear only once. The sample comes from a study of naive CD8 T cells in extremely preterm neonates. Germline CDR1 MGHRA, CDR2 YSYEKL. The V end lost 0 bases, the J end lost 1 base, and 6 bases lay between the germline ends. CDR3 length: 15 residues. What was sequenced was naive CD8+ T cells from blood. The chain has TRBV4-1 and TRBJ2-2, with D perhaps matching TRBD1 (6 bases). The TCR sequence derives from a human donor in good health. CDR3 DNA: TGCGCCAGCAGCCAAGAGGACAGGAACACCGGGGAGCTGTTTTTT. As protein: CASSQEDRNTGELFF.